This T cell receptor beta chain was captured by sequencing in a study of blood T cell repertoires in COVID-19. Background on the study: The United States, Italy and Spain provided the acute and convalescent COVID-19 samples. PBMCs, B-cell-depleted T cells, or T cells provided the cDNA or gDNA that made up the material.

In the authors' methods: Researchers report that nucleated cell counts were estimated from reference gene primer amplification. Measured with immunoSEQ multiplex PCR; TCRdb has only the in-frame clones, and not every one. V, J and clone size are those of that table, while D and trimming were read from the DNA. The table includes some 150,000 clones, 80% to 90% detected once. The germline gives CDR1 MDHEN, CDR2 SYDVKM. After removal of 5 bases from V and 2 bases from J, the junction contained 8 bases not matched to a gene. The CDR3 is made up of 16 amino acids. The sample consisted of peripheral blood. The TCR was taken from a man between 70 and 80 years old with acute or convalescent COVID-19. The gene calls are TRBV28 and TRBJ2-7, with 11 bases identical to TRBD2. The CDR3 DNA follows: TGTGCCAGCAGTCAACTAGCGGGAGTAGGACCCTACGAGCAGTACTTC. The encoded protein is CASSQLAGVGPYEQYF.